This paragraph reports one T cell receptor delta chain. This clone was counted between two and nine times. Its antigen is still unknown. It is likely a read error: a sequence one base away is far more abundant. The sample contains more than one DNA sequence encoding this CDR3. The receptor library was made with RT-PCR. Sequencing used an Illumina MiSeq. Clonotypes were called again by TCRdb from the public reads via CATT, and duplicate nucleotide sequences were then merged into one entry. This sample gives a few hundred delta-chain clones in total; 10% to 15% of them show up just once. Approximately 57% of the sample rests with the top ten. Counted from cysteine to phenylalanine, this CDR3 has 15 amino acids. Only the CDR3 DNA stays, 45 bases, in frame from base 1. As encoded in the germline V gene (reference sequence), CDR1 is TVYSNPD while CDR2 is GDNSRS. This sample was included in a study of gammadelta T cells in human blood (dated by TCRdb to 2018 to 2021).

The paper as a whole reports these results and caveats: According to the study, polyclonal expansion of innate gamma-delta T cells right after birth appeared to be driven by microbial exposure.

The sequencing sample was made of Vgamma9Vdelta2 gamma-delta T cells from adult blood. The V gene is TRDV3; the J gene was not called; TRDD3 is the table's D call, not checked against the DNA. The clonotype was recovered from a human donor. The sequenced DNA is TGTGCCCGAGTGGCTGGGGGATACCGGGAGGTAAGGCTCATCTTT. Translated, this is CARVAGGYREVRLIF.